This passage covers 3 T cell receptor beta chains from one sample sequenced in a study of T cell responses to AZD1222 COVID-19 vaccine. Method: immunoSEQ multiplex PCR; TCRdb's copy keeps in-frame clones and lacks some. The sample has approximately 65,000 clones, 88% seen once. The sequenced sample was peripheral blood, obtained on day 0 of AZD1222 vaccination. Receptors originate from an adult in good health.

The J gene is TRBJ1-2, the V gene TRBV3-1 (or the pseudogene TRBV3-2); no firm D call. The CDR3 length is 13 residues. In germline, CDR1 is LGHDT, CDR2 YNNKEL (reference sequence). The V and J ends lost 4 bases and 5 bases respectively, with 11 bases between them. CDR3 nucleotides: TGTGCCAGCAGCCCCCAGACGGGATATGGCTACACCTTC. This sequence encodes CASSPQTGYGYTF.

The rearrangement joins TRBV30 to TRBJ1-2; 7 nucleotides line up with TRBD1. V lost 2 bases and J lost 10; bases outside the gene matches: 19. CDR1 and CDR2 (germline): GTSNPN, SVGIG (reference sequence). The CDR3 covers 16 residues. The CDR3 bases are TGTGCCTGGAGTAGTGGGGGGGCCCGGGACAGACCAATCTACACCTTC. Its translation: CAWSSGGARDRPIYTF.

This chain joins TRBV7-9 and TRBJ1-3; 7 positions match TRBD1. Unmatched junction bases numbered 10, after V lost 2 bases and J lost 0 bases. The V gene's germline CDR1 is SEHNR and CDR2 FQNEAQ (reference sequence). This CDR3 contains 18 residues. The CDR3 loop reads CASSLLRVRDSSGNTIYF. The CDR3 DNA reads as TGTGCCAGCAGCTTATTGCGCGTGCGGGACAGCTCTGGAAACACCATATATTTT.